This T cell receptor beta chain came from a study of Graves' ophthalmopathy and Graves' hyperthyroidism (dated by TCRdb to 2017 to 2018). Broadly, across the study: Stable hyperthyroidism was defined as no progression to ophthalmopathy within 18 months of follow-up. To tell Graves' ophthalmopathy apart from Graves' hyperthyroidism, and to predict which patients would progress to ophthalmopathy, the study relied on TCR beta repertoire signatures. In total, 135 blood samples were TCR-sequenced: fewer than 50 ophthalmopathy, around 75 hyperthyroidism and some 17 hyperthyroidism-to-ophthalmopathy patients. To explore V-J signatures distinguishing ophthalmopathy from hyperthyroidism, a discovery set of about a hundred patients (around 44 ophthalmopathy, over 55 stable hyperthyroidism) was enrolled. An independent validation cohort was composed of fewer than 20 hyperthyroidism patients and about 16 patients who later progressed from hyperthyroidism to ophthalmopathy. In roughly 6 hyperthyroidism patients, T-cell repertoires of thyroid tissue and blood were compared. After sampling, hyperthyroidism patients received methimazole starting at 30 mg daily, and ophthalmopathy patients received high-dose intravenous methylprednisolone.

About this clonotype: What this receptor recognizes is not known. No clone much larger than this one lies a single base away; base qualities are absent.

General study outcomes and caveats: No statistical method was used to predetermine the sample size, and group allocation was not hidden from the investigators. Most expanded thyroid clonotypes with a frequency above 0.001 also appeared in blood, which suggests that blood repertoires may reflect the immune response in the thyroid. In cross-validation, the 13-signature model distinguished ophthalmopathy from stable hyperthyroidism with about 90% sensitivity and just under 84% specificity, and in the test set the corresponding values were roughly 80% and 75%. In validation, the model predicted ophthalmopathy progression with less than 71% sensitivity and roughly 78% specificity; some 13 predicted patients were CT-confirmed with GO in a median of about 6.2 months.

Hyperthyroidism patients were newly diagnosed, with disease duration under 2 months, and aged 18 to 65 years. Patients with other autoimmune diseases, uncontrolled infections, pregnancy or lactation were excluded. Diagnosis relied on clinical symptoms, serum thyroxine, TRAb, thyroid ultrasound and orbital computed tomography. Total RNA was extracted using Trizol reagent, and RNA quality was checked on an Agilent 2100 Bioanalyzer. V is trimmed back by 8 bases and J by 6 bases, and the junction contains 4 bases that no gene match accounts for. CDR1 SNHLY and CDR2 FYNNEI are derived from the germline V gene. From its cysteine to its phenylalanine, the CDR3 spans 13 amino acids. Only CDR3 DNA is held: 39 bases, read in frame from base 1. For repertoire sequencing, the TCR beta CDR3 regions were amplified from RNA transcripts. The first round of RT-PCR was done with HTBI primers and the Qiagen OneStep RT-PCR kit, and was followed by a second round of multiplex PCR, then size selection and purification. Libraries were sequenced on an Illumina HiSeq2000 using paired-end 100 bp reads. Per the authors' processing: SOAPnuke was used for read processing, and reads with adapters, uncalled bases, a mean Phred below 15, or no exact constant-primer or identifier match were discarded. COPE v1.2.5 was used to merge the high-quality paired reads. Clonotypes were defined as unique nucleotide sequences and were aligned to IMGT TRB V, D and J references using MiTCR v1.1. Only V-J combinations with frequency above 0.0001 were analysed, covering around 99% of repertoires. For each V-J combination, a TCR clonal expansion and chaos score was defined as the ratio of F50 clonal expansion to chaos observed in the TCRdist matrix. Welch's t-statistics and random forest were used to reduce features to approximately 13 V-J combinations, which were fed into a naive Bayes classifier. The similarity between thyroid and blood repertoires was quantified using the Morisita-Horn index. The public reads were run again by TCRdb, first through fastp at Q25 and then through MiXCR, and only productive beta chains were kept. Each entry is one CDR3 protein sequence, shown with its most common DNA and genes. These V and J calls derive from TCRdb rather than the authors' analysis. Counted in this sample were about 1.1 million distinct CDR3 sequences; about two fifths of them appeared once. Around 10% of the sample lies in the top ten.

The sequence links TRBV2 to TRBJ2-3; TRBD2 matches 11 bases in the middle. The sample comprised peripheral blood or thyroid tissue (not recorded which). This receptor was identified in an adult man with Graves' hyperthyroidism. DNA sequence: TGTGCCAGCGGGACTAGCGGAGCCGATACGCAGTATTTT. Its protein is CASGTSGADTQYF.